The 21 T cell receptor beta chains below all came from one sample that was sequenced in a study of persistence of HIV-infected CD4 T cells. Stimulation used 10 ug/mL lysate from CMV-infected fibroblasts. Sorted nonresponding memory CD4+ T cells were CD40L-negative, CD69-negative, CD45RO-high. The libraries were made with immunoSEQ version 4 in survey mode. The table came from immunoSEQ multiplex PCR; TCRdb's copy has only in-frame clones and leaves some out. The sample includes 37,000 or so clones, around 80% seen only once; the top ten take 1.6%. Their specific antigens are unknown. Sequencing used CD4+ T cells sorted from PBMCs after roughly 18-hour stimulation, obtained from a patient who received antiretroviral therapy. These receptors were collected from an adult man with HIV who was CMV-seropositive.

The chain has TRBV4-2 and TRBJ2-6, with D perhaps TRBD1 (5 bases). Trimming cost V 0 bases and J 9 bases, with 15 bases left between them. The CDR3 sequence is 16 residues long. The V gene's germline CDR1 is LGHNA and CDR2 YNFKEQ. CDR3 region: CASSQDRGTGGNVLTF. In nucleotides, the CDR3 is TGTGCCAGCAGCCAAGACCGCGGTACAGGCGGCAACGTCCTGACTTTC.

The chain combines TRBV19 with TRBJ1-2, with D hard to call. The CDR3 is 15 residues long. Germline V gene data show CDR1 as LNHDA and CDR2 as SQIVND (reference sequence). Trimming removed 4 bases at V and 7 bases at J, with 19 bases between. The chain's CDR3 is CASSTGRTLPGGYTF. The CDR3 DNA is TGTGCCAGTAGTACCGGTAGGACCCTACCAGGTGGCTACACCTTC. The whole variable domain, filled in from reference TRBV19 and TRBJ1-2, reads DGGITQSPKYLFRKEGQNVTLSCEQNLNHDAMYWYRQDPGQGLRLIYYSQIVNDFQKGDIAEGYSVSREKKESFPLTVTSAQKNPTAFYLCASSTGRTLPGGYTFGSGTRLTVV.

The chain employs TRBV6-5 and TRBJ1-6, with a weak D call TRBD1 (5 bases). Germline-derived CDR1 and CDR2 are MNHEY and SVGAGI. V was trimmed by 10 bases and J by 8 bases, leaving 12 bases between them. The length of the CDR3 is 12 residues. The CDR3 here is CATGRDYSPLHF. DNA for the CDR3: TGTGCCACGGGACGGGACTATTCACCCCTCCACTTT.

V usage is TRBV19 and J usage is TRBJ2-2, with unresolved D. Per germline, CDR1 LNHDA and CDR2 SQIVND (reference sequence). CDR3 size: 15 residues. Deletions cut 3 bases from V and 6 bases from J, with 14 bases between. The CDR3 sequence is CASSIQGRLAGELFF. CDR3 nucleotide sequence: TGTGCCAGTAGTATCCAAGGCCGATTGGCCGGGGAGCTGTTTTTT.

The rearrangement links TRBV24-1 to TRBJ2-3; 11 nucleotides line up with TRBD2. V shed 4 bases and J 5 bases; nucleotides not matched to a gene: 10. This CDR3 region has 17 residues. Germline CDR1 is KGHDR and CDR2 is SFDVKD. The DNA of the CDR3 is TGTGCCACCAGTGACCCTGGGACTAGCGGTGAATTAGATACGCAGTATTTT. Amino acid sequence: CATSDPGTSGELDTQYF.

V gene TRBV27 combines with J gene TRBJ1-6; D is undetermined. The germline V gene has CDR1 MNHEY and CDR2 SMNVEV (reference sequence). The V end lost 6 bases, the J end lost 5 bases, and 11 bases lay between the germline ends. This CDR3 is 14 amino acids long. This CDR3 reads CASRPNGHNSPLHF. CDR3 DNA sequence: TGTGCCAGCAGGCCCAACGGGCATAATTCACCCCTCCACTTT.

The chain has TRBV19 and TRBJ1-3; D not certain. V shed 5 bases and J shed 2 bases, with 10 bases lying between them. CDR1 and CDR2 (germline): LNHDA, SQIVND (reference sequence). The CDR3 loop spans 14 amino acids. The CDR3 nucleotides read TGTGCCAGTAGTCCTCTAGGACCTGGAAACACCATATATTTT. It encodes CASSPLGPGNTIYF.

This sequence joins TRBV7-9 and TRBJ2-4, with a weak D call TRBD2 (5 bases). Trimming stripped 3 bases from V and 4 bases from J, with 13 bases between. Germline V gene data show CDR1 as SEHNR and CDR2 as FQNEAQ (reference sequence). The CDR3 is 15 residues long. CDR3 DNA: TGTGCCAGCAGCTTGACCGAGGGCCTAAAAAACATTCAGTACTTC. Residues: CASSLTEGLKNIQYF.

The rearrangement links TRBV6-4 to TRBJ2-7; 9 nucleotides align to TRBD1. J lost 5 bases, V lost 6 bases, and 5 bases had no gene match. CDR3 size: 13 residues. CDR1 and CDR2 (germline): MRHNA, SNTAGT. The CDR3, as DNA: TGTGCCAGCAGCCCTGGGACAGGGAACGAGCAGTACTTC. Amino acids: CASSPGTGNEQYF.

The rearrangement uses TRBV6-5 and TRBJ2-7; 8 nucleotides line up with TRBD1. Germline CDR1 and CDR2: MNHEY and SVGAGI. The CDR3 is 14 residues long. The ends lost 8 bases at V and 0 bases at J; junction bases unmatched: 6. In DNA form, the CDR3 reads TGTGCCAGCGCCCGGGACAGGCTCTCCTACGAGCAGTACTTC. Translated: CASARDRLSYEQYF.

J is TRBJ2-2 and V is TRBV4-2, with 8 positions matching TRBD1. The junction had 9 bases not matched to a gene; V was cut back by 6 bases and J by 6 bases. CDR1 and CDR2 from the germline V gene are LGHNA and YNFKEQ. There are 15 residues in the CDR3. CDR3 in DNA: TGTGCCAGCAGAGGACAGGGCGGCCAGGCCGGGGAGCTGTTTTTT. Amino acids: CASRGQGGQAGELFF.

This chain connects TRBV5-1 to TRBJ2-7; no reliable D call. Trimming left V 2 bases short and J 7 bases short, with 13 bases between. The CDR3 extends over 13 amino acids. Germline V gene lookup returns CDR1 SGHRS and CDR2 YFSETQ. The DNA of the CDR3 is TGCGCCAGCAGCTTACCTGGGATTGGAGAGCAGTACTTC. This gives the protein CASSLPGIGEQYF.

V usage is TRBV3-1 (or the pseudogene TRBV3-2) and J usage is TRBJ1-4; weak D call: TRBD1 (5 bases). The V gene lost 3 bases and the J gene lost 8 bases, with 10 bases spanning the gap. Germline CDR1 is LGHDT and CDR2 is YNNKEL (reference sequence). This CDR3 is 13 amino acids long. The CDR3 DNA sequence: TGTGCCAGCAGCCACCTAGGGGACGAAAAACTGTTTTTT. Translating it yields CASSHLGDEKLFF.

The rearrangement joins TRBV2 to TRBJ2-7; a weak D match, TRBD1 (7 bases). CDR3 length equals 15 residues. The germline CDR1 and CDR2 sequences are SNHLY and FYNNEI. The V end was cut by 5 bases, the J end by 2 bases, with 16 bases between. Written as DNA, the CDR3 is TGTGCCAGCAGTCCCCCAGGGGGGAAGACCTACGAGCAGTACTTC. Encoded protein: CASSPPGGKTYEQYF.

This clone was detected once. V gene TRBV20-1 combines with J gene TRBJ2-7, with a tentative D call TRBD2 (6 bases). In germline, CDR1 is DFQATT, CDR2 SNEGSKA (reference sequence). With 1 base removed from V and 7 bases from J, the gap between germline ends came to 8 bases. This CDR3 comprises 11 residues. The CDR3 here is CSARGRGEQYF. The CDR3 DNA is TGCAGTGCTAGAGGGCGGGGAGAGCAGTACTTC.

J is TRBJ1-6 and V is TRBV3-1 (or the pseudogene TRBV3-2); 7 nucleotides line up with TRBD1. V was clipped by 4 bases and J by 9 bases; unmatched bases: 6. Germline values: CDR1 LGHDT, CDR2 YNNKEL (reference sequence). The CDR3 is made up of 14 amino acids. CDR3 region: CASSLGQLFSPLHF. The CDR3 nucleotides are TGTGCCAGCAGCCTGGGACAGCTTTTTTCACCCCTCCACTTT.

V usage is TRBV5-4 and J usage is TRBJ1-2, with D tentatively TRBD1 (5 bases). Germline V gives CDR1 SGHNT, CDR2 YYREEE (reference sequence). Trimming pared 2 bases from V and 4 bases from J, leaving 12 bases between. The CDR3 runs 14 residues. The CDR3 spells CASSFPQEPYGYTF. The DNA of the CDR3 is TGTGCCAGCAGCTTCCCACAGGAGCCCTATGGCTACACCTTC.

This chain links TRBV6-5 with TRBJ1-1; 8 bases map to TRBD1. Germline-derived CDR1 and CDR2 are MNHEY and SVGAGI. The ends lost 7 bases at V and 9 bases at J; junction bases unmatched: 10. This CDR3 has 13 residues. This CDR3 reads CASTLSGQGKAFF. The CDR3, as DNA: TGTGCCAGCACCCTCTCCGGACAGGGAAAAGCTTTCTTT.

This clone turned up a few times. The V and J genes are TRBV3-1 (or the pseudogene TRBV3-2) and TRBJ1-5; no reliable D call. The length of the CDR3 is 15 residues. Germline V gene data show CDR1 as LGHDT and CDR2 as YNNKEL (reference sequence). The ends were cut back, 0 bases at V and 2 bases at J, with 8 bases in the middle. CDR3 amino acids: CASSQDSRGNQPQHF. The CDR3 DNA reads TGTGCCAGCAGCCAAGATTCGAGGGGCAATCAGCCCCAGCATTTT.

This chain joins TRBV7-8 and TRBJ2-2; 10 bases agree with TRBD2. Trimming removed 2 bases from V and 5 bases from J; junction bases left unmatched: 5. This CDR3 region has 16 residues. The germline V gene encodes CDR1 SGHVS and CDR2 FQNEAQ. CDR3 sequence reads: CASSLTAGGLTGELFF. The CDR3 region has the DNA TGTGCCAGCAGCTTAACAGCGGGGGGGCTTACCGGGGAGCTGTTTTTT.

The chain couples TRBV2 to TRBJ1-4, with D maybe TRBD1 (5 bases). CDR3 size: 14 residues. In germline, CDR1 is SNHLY, CDR2 FYNNEI. The V and J ends lost 5 bases and 3 bases respectively, with 10 bases between them. CDR3 protein: CASSIATANEKLFF. The CDR3 DNA is TGTGCCAGCAGTATAGCGACAGCTAATGAAAAACTGTTTTTT. Supplemented by reference TRBV2 and TRBJ1-4, the full variable domain reads EPEVTQTPSHQVTQMGQEVILRCVPISNHLYFYWYRQILGQKVEFLVSFYNNEISEKSEIFDDQFSVERPDGSNFTLKIRSTKLEDSAMYFCASSIATANEKLFFGSGTQLSVL.